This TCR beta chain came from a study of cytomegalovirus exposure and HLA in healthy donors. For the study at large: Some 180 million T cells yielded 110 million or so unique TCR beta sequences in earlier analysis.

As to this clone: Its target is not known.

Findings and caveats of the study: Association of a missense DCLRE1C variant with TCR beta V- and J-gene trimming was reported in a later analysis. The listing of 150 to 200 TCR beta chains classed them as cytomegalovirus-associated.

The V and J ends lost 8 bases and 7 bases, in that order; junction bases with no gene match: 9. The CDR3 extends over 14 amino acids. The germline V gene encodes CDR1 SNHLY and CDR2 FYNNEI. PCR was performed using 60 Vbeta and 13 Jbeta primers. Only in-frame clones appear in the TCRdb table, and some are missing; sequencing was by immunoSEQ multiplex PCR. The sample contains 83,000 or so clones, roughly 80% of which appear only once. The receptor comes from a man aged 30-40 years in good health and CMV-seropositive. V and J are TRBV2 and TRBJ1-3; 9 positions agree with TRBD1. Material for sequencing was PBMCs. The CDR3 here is CASERDRVTNTIYF. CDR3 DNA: TGTGCCAGCGAAAGGGACAGGGTGACGAACACCATATATTTT.